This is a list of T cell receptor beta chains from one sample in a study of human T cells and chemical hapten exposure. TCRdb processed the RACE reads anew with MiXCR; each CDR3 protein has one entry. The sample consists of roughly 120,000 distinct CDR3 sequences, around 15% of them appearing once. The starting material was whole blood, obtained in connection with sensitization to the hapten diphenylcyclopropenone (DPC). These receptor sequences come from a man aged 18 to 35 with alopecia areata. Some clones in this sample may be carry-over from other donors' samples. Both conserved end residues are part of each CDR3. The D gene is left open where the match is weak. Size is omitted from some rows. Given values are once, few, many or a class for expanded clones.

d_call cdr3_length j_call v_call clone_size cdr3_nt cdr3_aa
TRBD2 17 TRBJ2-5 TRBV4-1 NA TGCGCCAGCAGCCAAGAGCCCCCCGCTAGCGGAGAAGAGACCCAGTACTTC CASSQEPPASGEETQYF
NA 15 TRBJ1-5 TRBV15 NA TGTGCCACCAGCAGAGATCTGTCAGGGGATCAGCCCCAGCATTTT CATSRDLSGDQPQHF
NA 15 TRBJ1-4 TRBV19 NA TGTGCCAGTAGGCGCCCCGGGACCGCAAATGAAAAACTGTTTTTT CASRRPGTANEKLFF
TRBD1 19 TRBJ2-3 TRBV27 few TGTGCCAGCAGTCCATCTCCCCCCCGACAGGGTGCTAGCACAGATACGCAGTATTTT CASSPSPPRQGASTDTQYF
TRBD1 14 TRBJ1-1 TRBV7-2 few TGTGCCAGCAGCATGACAGGGGGCGATACTGAAGCTTTCTTT CASSMTGGDTEAFF
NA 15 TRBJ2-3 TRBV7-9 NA TGTGCCAGCAGCTTCAGGACCTCTTTCCCAGATACGCAGTATTTT CASSFRTSFPDTQYF
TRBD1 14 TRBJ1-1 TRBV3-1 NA TGTGCCAGCAGCCATGCCGGACAGGGGACTGAAGCTTTCTTT CASSHAGQGTEAFF
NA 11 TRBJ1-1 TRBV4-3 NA TGCGCCAGCAGCCAAGACGGTGAAGCTTTCTTT CASSQDGEAFF
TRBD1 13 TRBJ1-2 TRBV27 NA TGTGCCAGCACTTCGGGACAGGGGGATGGCTACACCTTC CASTSGQGDGYTF
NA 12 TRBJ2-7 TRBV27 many TGTGCCAGCAGCCCTGACTACTACGAGCAGTACTTC CASSPDYYEQYF
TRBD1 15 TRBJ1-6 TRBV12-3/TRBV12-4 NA TGTGCCAGCAGTTTCGGGACAGGGTGGAATTCACCCCTCCACTTT CASSFGTGWNSPLHF
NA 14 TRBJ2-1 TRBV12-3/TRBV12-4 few TGTGCCAGCAGTTTAGAACAGCCCTACAATGAGCAGTTCTTC CASSLEQPYNEQFF
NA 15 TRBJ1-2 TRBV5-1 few TGCGCCAGCAGCCAAGAACAACAGGGAGGCTATGGCTACACCTTC CASSQEQQGGYGYTF
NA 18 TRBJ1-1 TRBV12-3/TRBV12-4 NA TGTGCCAGCAGTTCCCACGTTGCATTACCGACGATGAACACTGAAGCTTTCTTT CASSSHVALPTMNTEAFF
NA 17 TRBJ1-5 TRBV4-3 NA TGCGCCAGCAGGAGGATGGCAGCTCTTAATAGCAATCAGCCCCAGCATTTT CASRRMAALNSNQPQHF
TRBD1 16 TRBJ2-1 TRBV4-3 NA TGCGCCAGCAGCCAAATGCTAGGGGGCATTTACAATGAGCAGTTCTTC CASSQMLGGIYNEQFF
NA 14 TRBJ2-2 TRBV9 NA TGTGCCAGCAGTAACAGGGTGGAAATCGGGGAGCTGTTTTTT CASSNRVEIGELFF
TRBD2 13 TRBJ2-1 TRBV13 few TGTGCCAGCAGCACGGGACTAGCGGCTGAGCAGTTCTTC CASSTGLAAEQFF
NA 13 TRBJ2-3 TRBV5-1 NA TGCGCCAGTGCGTATCCGGGGGCAGATACGCAGTATTTT CASAYPGADTQYF
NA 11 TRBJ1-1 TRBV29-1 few TGCAGCGTTGTGTCTAGCACTGAAGCTTTCTTT CSVVSSTEAFF
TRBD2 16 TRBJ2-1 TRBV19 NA TGTGCCAGTAGTATCCCCACTAGCGGGGCCTACAATGAGCAGTTCTTC CASSIPTSGAYNEQFF
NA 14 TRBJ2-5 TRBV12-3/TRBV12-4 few TGTGCCAGCACTTCTAGTGTGGCTCACCGGACCCAGTACTTC CASTSSVAHRTQYF
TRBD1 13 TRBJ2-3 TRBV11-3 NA TGTGCCAGCAGCCCCGACAGGGGGTCTACGCAGTATTTT CASSPDRGSTQYF
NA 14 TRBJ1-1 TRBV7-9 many TGTGCCAGCAGCTTAGCGGGACTGAACACTGAAGCTTTCTTT CASSLAGLNTEAFF
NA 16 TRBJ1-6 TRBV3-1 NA TGTGCCAGCAGCCTCACCTCCGGGACGCCGAATTCACCCCTCCACTTT CASSLTSGTPNSPLHF
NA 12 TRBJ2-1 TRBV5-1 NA TGCGCCAGCAGCTCCAGGGGTGATGAGCAGTTCTTC CASSSRGDEQFF
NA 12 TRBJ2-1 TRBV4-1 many TGCGCCAGCAGCCAAGTAGTAAGTGAGCAGTTCTTC CASSQVVSEQFF
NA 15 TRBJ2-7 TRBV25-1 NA TGTGCCAGCAGTTCCCCCGGCGTCGGACACTACGAGCAGTACTTC CASSSPGVGHYEQYF
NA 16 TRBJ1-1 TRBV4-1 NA TGCGCCAGCAGCCAAGATCGGGGTCCGTTGCACACTGAAGCTTTCTTT CASSQDRGPLHTEAFF
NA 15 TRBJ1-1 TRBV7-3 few TGTGCCAGCAGCTTAGAAGGGGAAGGGAACACTGAAGCTTTCTTT CASSLEGEGNTEAFF
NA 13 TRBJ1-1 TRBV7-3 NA TGTGCCAGCAGCCCCCGGGACGTATCACAAGCTTTCTTT CASSPRDVSQAFF
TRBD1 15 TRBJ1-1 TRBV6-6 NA TGTGCCAGCAGGAAGGGACAGGGTCTGAACACTGAAGCTTTCTTT CASRKGQGLNTEAFF
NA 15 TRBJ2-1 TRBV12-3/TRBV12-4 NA TGTGCCAGCATCCTTTCCGCGGAATCCTACAATGAGCAGTTCTTC CASILSAESYNEQFF
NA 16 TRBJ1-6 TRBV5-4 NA TGTGCCAGCAGCTTGGAGGTTAGCTCCTATAATTCACCCCTCCACTTT CASSLEVSSYNSPLHF
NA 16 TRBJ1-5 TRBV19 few TGTGCCTCCTGCCCCCAGCCGGGGATAAGAAATCAGCCCCAGCATTTT CASCPQPGIRNQPQHF
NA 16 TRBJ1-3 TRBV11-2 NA TGTGCCAGCAGCCTGATACAGGGACCTTCTGGAAACACCATATATTTT CASSLIQGPSGNTIYF
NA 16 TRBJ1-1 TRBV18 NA TGTGCCAGCTCACCATTGGAGATGGCAGGGAGCACTGAAGCTTTCTTT CASSPLEMAGSTEAFF
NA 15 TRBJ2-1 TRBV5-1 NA TGCGCCAGCAGCTTGGACCAGGGCGGGAACAATGAGCAGTTCTTC CASSLDQGGNNEQFF
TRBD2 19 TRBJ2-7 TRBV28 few TGTGCCAGCAGTTTCCTCCTTTTGACTAGCGGGGGTCCATCCTACGAGCAGTACTTC CASSFLLLTSGGPSYEQYF